Shown below are 12 T cell receptor beta chains from a single sample sequenced in a study of blood T cell repertoires in COVID-19. The table came from immunoSEQ multiplex PCR; TCRdb's copy has only in-frame clones and leaves some out. Seen here are some 340,000 clones, 90% observed once, and the top ten hold about 4%. The specimen sequenced was PBMCs or T cells enriched from blood (not recorded which). Source of these receptors: a woman aged 25 to 39 who had been exposed to COVID-19.

V and J are TRBV7-9 and TRBJ1-2; maybe TRBD1 (6 bases). The germline V gene has CDR1 SEHNR and CDR2 FQNEAQ (reference sequence). CDR3 length: 15 amino acids. With 5 bases removed from V and 6 bases from J, the gap between germline ends came to 19 bases. As DNA, the CDR3 is TGTGCCAGCAGCCCCGAGGGGAACAGGGTCCATGGCTACACCTTC. Encoded protein: CASSPEGNRVHGYTF.

The V and J genes are TRBV9 and TRBJ2-7; 9 positions agree with TRBD1. Per the germline V gene, CDR1 is SGDLS and CDR2 is YYNGEE. This CDR3 has 14 amino acids. V was pared by 4 bases and J by 2 bases, with 4 bases of the junction left unmatched. The CDR3 here is CASSSGTGTYEQYF. DNA for the CDR3: TGTGCCAGCAGCTCCGGGACAGGGACCTACGAGCAGTACTTC.

This sequence joins TRBV27 and TRBJ1-2, with 7 positions matching TRBD1. CDR1 is MNHEY and CDR2 is SMNVEV in the germline V gene (reference sequence). V lost 6 bases and J lost 4; bases outside the gene matches: 5. The CDR3 is made up of 13 amino acids. The CDR3 nucleotides read TGTGCCAGCAGAGGTAACAGGGGCTATGGCTACACCTTC. Protein sequence: CASRGNRGYGYTF.

The chain has TRBV11-2 and TRBJ1-2, with D hard to call. The V gene's germline CDR1 is SGHAT and CDR2 FQNNGV. CDR3 size: 12 residues. V gave up 2 bases and J gave up 8 bases, with 9 bases separating them. CDR3: CASSLNSAGYTF. CDR3 DNA sequence: TGTGCCAGCAGCTTAAACAGTGCGGGCTACACCTTC.

This chain uses TRBV10-3 with TRBJ1-6, with D uncertain. CDR3 length: 13 amino acids. Trimming took off 0 bases at V and 10 bases at J, with 7 bases between the two ends. Per germline, CDR1 ENHRY and CDR2 SYGVKD. CDR3 in amino acids: CAISESRESPLHF. CDR3 sequence (DNA): TGTGCCATCAGTGAGTCGAGGGAGTCACCCCTCCACTTT.

The chain links TRBV30 to TRBJ1-3; the D gene is possibly TRBD1 (5 bases). This CDR3 is 13 amino acids long. Germline V CDR1 and CDR2: GTSNPN, SVGIG (reference sequence). Trimming stripped 5 bases from V and 0 bases from J, with 8 bases between. Written as DNA, the CDR3 is TGTGCCTGGGACAGATCCTCTGGAAACACCATATATTTT. It translates to CAWDRSSGNTIYF.

This rearrangement joins TRBV5-1 to TRBJ1-1; weak D call: TRBD1 (6 bases). V was shortened by 3 bases and J by 6 bases, with 12 bases between the two germline ends. Per germline, CDR1 SGHRS and CDR2 YFSETQ. This CDR3 region has 13 residues. The CDR3 sequence: CASSSSGASEAFF. In DNA, the CDR3 is TGCGCCAGCAGCTCTTCAGGGGCATCTGAAGCTTTCTTT.

The chain recombines TRBV18 with TRBJ1-4, with a possible D match to TRBD1 (5 bases). Trimming shortened V by 0 bases and J by 4 bases, and 12 bases separated the two germline ends. This CDR3 is built from 16 residues. Germline V gives CDR1 KGHSH, CDR2 LQKENI. Written as DNA, the CDR3 is TGTGCCAGCTCACCACCCGGTCGGAGGGGTAATGAAAAACTGTTTTTT. Translation: CASSPPGRRGNEKLFF.

The chain carries TRBV9 and TRBJ1-6; tentative D call: TRBD1 (6 bases). The germline gives CDR1 SGDLS, CDR2 YYNGEE. V was trimmed by 4 bases and J by 9 bases, leaving 20 bases between them. This CDR3 region has 16 residues. CDR3: CASSPSQAGAASPLHF. CDR3 nucleotide sequence: TGTGCCAGCAGCCCCTCGCAAGCGGGGGCAGCTTCACCCCTCCACTTT.

This chain joins TRBV7-6 and TRBJ1-4; 11 nucleotides agree with TRBD1. J lost 3 bases, V lost 2 bases, and 5 bases had no gene match. This CDR3 is 17 amino acids long. Germline lookup yields CDR1 SGHVS and CDR2 FNYEAQ. The CDR3 is CASSLRTGGGSNEKLFF. The CDR3 nucleotides read TGTGCCAGCAGCTTACGGACAGGGGGCGGTTCTAATGAAAAACTGTTTTTT.

The V call is TRBV9, the J call TRBJ2-7; TRBD1 is a possible D gene (6 bases). Looked up from germline, CDR1 is SGDLS and CDR2 is YYNGEE. The CDR3 has 15 amino acids. The V end was cut by 0 bases, the J end by 0 bases, with 10 bases between. The CDR3 loop reads CASSVEGVPSYEQYF. The CDR3 nucleotides read TGTGCCAGCAGCGTAGAGGGGGTACCCTCCTACGAGCAGTACTTC.

CDR3 loop: CASSYTAQNTGELFF. The CDR3 nucleotides are TGTGCCAGCAGTTACACAGCCCAGAACACCGGGGAGCTGTTTTTT. The chain combines TRBV6-5 with TRBJ2-2; D gene unclear. Between the trimmed V and J ends, which lost 2 bases and 1 base, there was a span of 8 bases. CDR3 length: 15 amino acids. CDR1 MNHEY and CDR2 SVGAGI come from the germline V gene.